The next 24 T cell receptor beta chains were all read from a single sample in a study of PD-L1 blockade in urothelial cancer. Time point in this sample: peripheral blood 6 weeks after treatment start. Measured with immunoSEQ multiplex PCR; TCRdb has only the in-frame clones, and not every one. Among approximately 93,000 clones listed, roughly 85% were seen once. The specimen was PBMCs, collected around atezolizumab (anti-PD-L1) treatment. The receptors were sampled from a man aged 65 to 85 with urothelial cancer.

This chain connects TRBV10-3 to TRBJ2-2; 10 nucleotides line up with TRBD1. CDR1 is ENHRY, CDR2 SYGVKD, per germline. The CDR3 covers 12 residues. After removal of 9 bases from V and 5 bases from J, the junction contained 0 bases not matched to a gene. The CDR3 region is CAMGQGTGELFF. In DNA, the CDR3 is TGTGCCATGGGACAGGGGACCGGGGAGCTGTTTTTT.

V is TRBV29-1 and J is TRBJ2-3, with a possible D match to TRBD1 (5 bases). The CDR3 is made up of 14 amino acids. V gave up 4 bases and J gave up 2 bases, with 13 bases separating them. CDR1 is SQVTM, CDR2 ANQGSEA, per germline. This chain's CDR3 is CSVGWGGSTDTQYF. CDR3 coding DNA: TGCAGCGTTGGCTGGGGCGGCTCCACAGATACGCAGTATTTT.

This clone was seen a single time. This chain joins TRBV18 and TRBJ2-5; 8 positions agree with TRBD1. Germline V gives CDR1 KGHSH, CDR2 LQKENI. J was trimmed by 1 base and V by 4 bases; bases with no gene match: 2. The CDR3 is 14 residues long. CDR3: CASSRTGIQETQYF. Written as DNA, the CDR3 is TGTGCCAGCTCACGGACAGGGATCCAAGAGACCCAGTACTTC.

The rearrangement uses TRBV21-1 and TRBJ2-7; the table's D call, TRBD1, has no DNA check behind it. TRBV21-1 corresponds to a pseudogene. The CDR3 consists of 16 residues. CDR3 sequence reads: CASSDSTGTEFYEQYF. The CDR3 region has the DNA TGTGCCAGCAGTGACTCAACCGGGACAGAATTCTACGAGCAGTACTTC.

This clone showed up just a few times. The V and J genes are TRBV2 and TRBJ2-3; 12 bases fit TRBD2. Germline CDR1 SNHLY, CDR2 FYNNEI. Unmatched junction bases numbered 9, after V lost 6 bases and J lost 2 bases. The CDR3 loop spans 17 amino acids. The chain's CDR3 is CASSRRLAGDFTDTQYF. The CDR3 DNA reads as TGTGCCAGCAGCCGCAGACTAGCGGGAGATTTCACAGATACGCAGTATTTT. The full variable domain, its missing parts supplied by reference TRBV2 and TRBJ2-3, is EPEVTQTPSHQVTQMGQEVILRCVPISNHLYFYWYRQILGQKVEFLVSFYNNEISEKSEIFDDQFSVERPDGSNFTLKIRSTKLEDSAMYFCASSRRLAGDFTDTQYFGPGTRLTVL.

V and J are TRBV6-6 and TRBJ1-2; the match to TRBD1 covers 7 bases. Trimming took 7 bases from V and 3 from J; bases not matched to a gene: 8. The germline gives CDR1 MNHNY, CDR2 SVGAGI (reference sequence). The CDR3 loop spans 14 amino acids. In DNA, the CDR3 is TGTGCCAGCACCCAAGGGGACAGAGACTATGGCTACACCTTC. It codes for CASTQGDRDYGYTF.

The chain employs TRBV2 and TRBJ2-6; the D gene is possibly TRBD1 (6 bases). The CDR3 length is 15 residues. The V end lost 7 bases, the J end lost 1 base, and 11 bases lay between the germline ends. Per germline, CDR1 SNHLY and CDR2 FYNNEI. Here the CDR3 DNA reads TGTGCCAGCACTTTGGACAGATCTGGGGCCAACGTCCTGACTTTC. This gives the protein CASTLDRSGANVLTF.

The CDR3 DNA sequence: TGTGCCACCAGGAGGCTACGGGAGAATAATTCACCCCTCCACTTT. Its protein product is CATRRLRENNSPLHF. The chain employs TRBV15 and TRBJ1-6; unclear D gene. Germline values: CDR1 LNHNV, CDR2 YYDKDF (reference sequence). This CDR3 comprises 15 residues. V gave up 6 bases and J gave up 5 bases, with 14 bases separating them.

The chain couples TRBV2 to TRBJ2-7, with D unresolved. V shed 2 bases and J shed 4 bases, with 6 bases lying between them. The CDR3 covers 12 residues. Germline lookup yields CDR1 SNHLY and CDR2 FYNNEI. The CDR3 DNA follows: TGTGCCAGCAGTGAAAGCAGGTACGAGCAGTACTTC. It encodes CASSESRYEQYF. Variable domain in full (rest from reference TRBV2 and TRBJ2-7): EPEVTQTPSHQVTQMGQEVILRCVPISNHLYFYWYRQILGQKVEFLVSFYNNEISEKSEIFDDQFSVERPDGSNFTLKIRSTKLEDSAMYFCASSESRYEQYFGPGTRLTVT.

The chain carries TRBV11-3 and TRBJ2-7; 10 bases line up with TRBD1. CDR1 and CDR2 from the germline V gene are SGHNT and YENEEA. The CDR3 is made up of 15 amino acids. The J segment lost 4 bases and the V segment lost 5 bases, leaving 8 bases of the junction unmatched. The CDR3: CASSITTGGVYEQYF. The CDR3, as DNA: TGTGCCAGCAGCATCACGACAGGGGGCGTATACGAGCAGTACTTC.

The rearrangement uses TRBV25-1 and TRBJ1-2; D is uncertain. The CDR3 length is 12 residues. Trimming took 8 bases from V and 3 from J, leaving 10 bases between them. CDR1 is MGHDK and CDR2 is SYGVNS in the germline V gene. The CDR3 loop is CASAGLDYGYTF. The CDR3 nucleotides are TGTGCCAGCGCCGGACTCGACTATGGCTACACCTTC.

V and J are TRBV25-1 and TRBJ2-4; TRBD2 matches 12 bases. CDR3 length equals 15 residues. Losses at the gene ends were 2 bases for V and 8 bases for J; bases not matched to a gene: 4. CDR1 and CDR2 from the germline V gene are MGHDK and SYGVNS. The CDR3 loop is CASSERTSGVDIQYF. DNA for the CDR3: TGTGCCAGCAGTGAACGGACTAGCGGGGTTGACATTCAGTACTTC.

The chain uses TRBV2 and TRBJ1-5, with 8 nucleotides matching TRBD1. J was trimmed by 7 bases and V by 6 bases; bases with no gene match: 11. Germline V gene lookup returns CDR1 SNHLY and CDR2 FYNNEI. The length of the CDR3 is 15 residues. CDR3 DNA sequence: TGTGCCAGCAGGGAACAGGGGGGAGTTGGACAGCCCCAGCATTTT. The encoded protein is CASREQGGVGQPQHF.

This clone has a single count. The CDR3 reads CASSWAVNTGELFF. The DNA of the CDR3 is TGTGCCAGCAGCTGGGCAGTGAACACCGGGGAGCTGTTTTTT. This rearrangement joins TRBV11-2 to TRBJ2-2; D call uncertain. V was shortened by 4 bases and J by 1 base, with 7 bases between the two germline ends. The CDR3 runs to 14 residues. Per the germline V gene, CDR1 is SGHAT and CDR2 is FQNNGV.

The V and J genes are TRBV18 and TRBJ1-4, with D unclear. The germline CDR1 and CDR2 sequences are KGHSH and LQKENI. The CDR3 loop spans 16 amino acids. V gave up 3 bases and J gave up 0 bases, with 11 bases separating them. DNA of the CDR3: TGTGCCAGCTCACCCACTACACGGACAACTAATGAAAAACTGTTTTTT. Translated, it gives CASSPTTRTTNEKLFF.

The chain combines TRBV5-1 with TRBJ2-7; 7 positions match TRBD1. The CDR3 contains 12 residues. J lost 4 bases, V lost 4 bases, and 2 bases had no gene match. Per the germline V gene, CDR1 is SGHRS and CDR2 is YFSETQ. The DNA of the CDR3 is TGCGCCAGCAGCGCCAGGGGGTACGAGCAGTACTTC. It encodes CASSARGYEQYF.

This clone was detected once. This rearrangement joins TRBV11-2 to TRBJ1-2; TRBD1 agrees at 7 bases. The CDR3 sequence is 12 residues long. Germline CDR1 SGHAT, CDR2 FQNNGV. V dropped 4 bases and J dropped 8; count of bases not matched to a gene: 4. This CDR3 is CASSSGTAGYTF. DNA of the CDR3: TGTGCCAGCAGCTCAGGGACAGCCGGCTACACCTTC.

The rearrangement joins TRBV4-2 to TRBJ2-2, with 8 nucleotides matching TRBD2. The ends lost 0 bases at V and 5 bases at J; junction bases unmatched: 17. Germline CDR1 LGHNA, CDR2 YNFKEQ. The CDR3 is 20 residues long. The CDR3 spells CASSQDTFASGHVWTGELFF. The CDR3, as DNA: TGTGCCAGCAGCCAAGATACTTTTGCTAGCGGGCACGTATGGACCGGGGAGCTGTTTTTT.

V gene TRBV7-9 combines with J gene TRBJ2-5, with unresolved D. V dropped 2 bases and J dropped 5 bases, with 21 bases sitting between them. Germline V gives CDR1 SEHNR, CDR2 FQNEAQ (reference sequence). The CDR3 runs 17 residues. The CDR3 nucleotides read TGTGCCAGCAGCTTATTATTAGCTGGTGGAGTCATGGAGACCCAGTACTTC. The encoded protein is CASSLLLAGGVMETQYF.

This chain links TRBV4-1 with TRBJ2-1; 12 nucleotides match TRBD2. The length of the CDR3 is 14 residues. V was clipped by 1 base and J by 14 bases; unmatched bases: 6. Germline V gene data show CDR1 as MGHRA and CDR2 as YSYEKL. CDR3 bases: TGCGCCAGCAGCCAAGGACTAGCGGGAGAAGAAGAGTTCTTC. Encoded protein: CASSQGLAGEEEFF.

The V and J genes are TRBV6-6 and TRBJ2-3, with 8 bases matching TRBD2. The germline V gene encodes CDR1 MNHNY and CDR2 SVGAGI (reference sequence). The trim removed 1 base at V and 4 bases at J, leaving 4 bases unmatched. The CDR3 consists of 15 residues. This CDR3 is CASSYLGLEADTQYF. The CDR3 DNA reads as TGTGCCAGCAGTTACTTGGGACTAGAGGCAGATACGCAGTATTTT.

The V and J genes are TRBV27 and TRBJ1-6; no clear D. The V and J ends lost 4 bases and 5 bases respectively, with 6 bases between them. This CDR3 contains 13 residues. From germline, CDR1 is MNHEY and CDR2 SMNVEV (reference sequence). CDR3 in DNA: TGTGCCAGCAGTTCCCTTAATAATTCACCCCTCCACTTT. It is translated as CASSSLNNSPLHF.

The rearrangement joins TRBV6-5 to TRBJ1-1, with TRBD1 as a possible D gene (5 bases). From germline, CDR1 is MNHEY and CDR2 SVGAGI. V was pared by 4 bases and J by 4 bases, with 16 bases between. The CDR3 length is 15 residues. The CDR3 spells CASSFRPGTSTEAFF. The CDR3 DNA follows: TGTGCCAGCAGTTTCCGGCCCGGGACTAGCACTGAAGCTTTCTTT.

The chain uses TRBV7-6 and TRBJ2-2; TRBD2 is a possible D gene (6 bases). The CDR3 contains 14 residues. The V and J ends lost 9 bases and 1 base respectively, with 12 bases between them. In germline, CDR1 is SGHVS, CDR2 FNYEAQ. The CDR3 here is CASGVGRNTGELFF. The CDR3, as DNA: TGTGCCAGTGGAGTCGGGAGGAACACCGGGGAGCTGTTTTTT.